This T cell receptor beta chain was sequenced for a study of blood T cell repertoires in COVID-19. Method: immunoSEQ multiplex PCR; TCRdb's copy keeps in-frame clones and lacks some. The sample lists 65,000 to 70,000 clones, approximately 93% seen once, with roughly 2.7% in the top ten. The source is a man between 65 and 80 years old with active COVID-19. The sample taken for sequencing was peripheral blood.

The CDR3 loop reads CASSARGGLLFF. The CDR3, as DNA: TGTGCCAGTAGTGCCCGGGGGGGCTTACTGTTTTTT. The J gene is TRBJ1-4, the V gene TRBV19; TRBD1 might be the D (6 bases). V was trimmed by 5 bases and J by 13 bases, leaving 14 bases between them. CDR3 size: 12 residues. CDR1 is LNHDA and CDR2 is SQIVND in the germline V gene (reference sequence).